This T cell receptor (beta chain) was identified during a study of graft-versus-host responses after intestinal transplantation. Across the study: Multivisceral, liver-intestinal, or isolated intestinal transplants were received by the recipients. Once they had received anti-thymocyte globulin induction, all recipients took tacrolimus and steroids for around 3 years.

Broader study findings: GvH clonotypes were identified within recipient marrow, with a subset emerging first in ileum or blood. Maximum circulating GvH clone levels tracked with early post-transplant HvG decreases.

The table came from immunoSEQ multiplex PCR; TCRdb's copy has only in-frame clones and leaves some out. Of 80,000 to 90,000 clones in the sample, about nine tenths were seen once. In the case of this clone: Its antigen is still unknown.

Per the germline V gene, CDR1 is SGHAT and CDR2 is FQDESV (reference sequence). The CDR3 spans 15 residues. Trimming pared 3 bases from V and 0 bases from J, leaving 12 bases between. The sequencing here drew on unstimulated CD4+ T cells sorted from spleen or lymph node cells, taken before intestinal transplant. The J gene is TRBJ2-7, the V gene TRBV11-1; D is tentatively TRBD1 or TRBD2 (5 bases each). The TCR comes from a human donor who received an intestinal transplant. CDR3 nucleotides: TGTGCCAGCAGCTTTCCACTGGGGGACTCCTACGAGCAGTACTTC. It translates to CASSFPLGDSYEQYF.